The present T cell receptor (beta chain) was sequenced within a study of T cells after yellow fever vaccination. Study background: Fractions low in cell number were prepared with SMART-Seq v4 Ultra Low Input. Notes on the study in general: Abundant clonotypes from the bulk population could have been carried over as contaminants into FACS-sorted repertoires. A small proportion of clonotypes was detected in both the CD4 and CD8 compartments.

From the 5' RACE reads, TCRdb called clonotypes with MiXCR, one entry per CDR3 protein. The sample carries over 250,000 distinct CDR3 sequences, roughly 4.3% recorded once. To note about this clonotype: What it binds is not known.

Germline-derived CDR1 and CDR2 are SEHNR and FQNEAQ (reference sequence). V was clipped by 5 bases and J by 0 bases, with 15 bases between them. This CDR3 has 16 amino acids. This chain uses TRBV7-9 with TRBJ2-3; a weak D match, TRBD2 (5 bases). This receptor was obtained from a man aged 18 to 35 who received the YFV17D yellow fever vaccine. The starting material was PBMCs, obtained 5 days after the yellow fever booster vaccination. The CDR3 sequence is CASSPQRTLSTDTQYF. The DNA for the CDR3 is TGTGCCAGCAGCCCACAGAGGACTTTGAGCACAGATACGCAGTATTTT.